The 29 T cell receptor beta chains below all came from one sample that was sequenced in a study of monozygotic twins with inflammatory bowel disease. After re-calling the 5' RACE reads, TCRdb lists one entry per CDR3 protein, DNA absent. Here the sample table reports around 370,000 distinct CDR3 sequences. The sequenced sample was blood. These receptors were collected from a human donor with ulcerative colitis or Crohn's disease, or a healthy co-twin of an affected twin (not recorded which).

The V gene is TRBV20-1, the J gene TRBJ2-1; the TCRdb call, TRBD2, lacks DNA for checking. Germline V gene data show CDR1 as DFQATT and CDR2 as SNEGSKA (reference sequence). This CDR3 is built from 15 residues. Here the CDR3 reads CSARVSGGRYNEQFF.

The chain carries TRBV20-1 and TRBJ1-3. Germline values: CDR1 DFQATT, CDR2 SNEGSKA (reference sequence). The CDR3 loop spans 14 amino acids. CDR3: CSASSGGAGNTIYF.

The chain links TRBV6-5 to TRBJ1-4; TCRdb picks TRBD1, but there is no DNA to check that call. CDR3 length: 12 amino acids. In germline, CDR1 is MNHEY, CDR2 SVGAGI. The CDR3 sequence: CATSQGSEKLFF.

V is TRBV6-2 or TRBV6-3 and J is TRBJ2-5; without DNA, the TCRdb call of TRBD2 cannot be checked. Per the germline V gene, CDR1 is MNHEY and CDR2 is SVGEGT. CDR3 length equals 14 residues. This CDR3 is CASRMTSRGETQYF.

J is TRBJ2-7 and V is TRBV5-1; TCRdb lists TRBD1, though no DNA is available to test this call. Per the germline V gene, CDR1 is SGHRS and CDR2 is YFSETQ. The CDR3 totals 14 residues. This CDR3 reads CASKSGTGDYEQYF.

The chain has TRBV4-2 and TRBJ2-3; TCRdb lists TRBD2, though no DNA is available to test this call. This CDR3 comprises 17 residues. Germline assignment: CDR1 LGHNA and CDR2 YNFKEQ. This CDR3 reads CASSLGLAGAPGDTQYF.

V and J are TRBV9 and TRBJ2-7; TCRdb selects TRBD1, and the lack of DNA leaves this call unchecked. The CDR3 loop spans 15 amino acids. Germline V gene sequence: CDR1 SGDLS, CDR2 YYNGEE. The CDR3 here is CASSPYRSTSYEQYF.

CDR3 loop: CASSPQDRLNQPQHF. The rearrangement uses TRBV18 and TRBJ1-5; the TRBD1 assignment by TCRdb is unverifiable without DNA. The CDR3 has 15 amino acids. Germline V gene sequence: CDR1 KGHSH, CDR2 LQKENI. Together with reference TRBV18 and TRBJ1-5, the CDR3 gives the full variable domain: NAGVMQNPRHLVRRRGQEARLRCSPMKGHSHVYWYRQLPEEGLKFMVYLQKENIIDESGMPKERFSAEFPKEGPSILRIQQVVRGDSAAYFCASSPQDRLNQPQHFGDGTRLSIL.

V and J are TRBV18 and TRBJ1-6; TCRdb selects TRBD1, and the lack of DNA leaves this call unchecked. The CDR3 is made up of 15 amino acids. The germline gives CDR1 KGHSH, CDR2 LQKENI. This chain's CDR3 is CASSPPKGAGSPLHF. The entire variable domain, with the rest obtained from reference TRBV18 and TRBJ1-6, is as follows: NAGVMQNPRHLVRRRGQEARLRCSPMKGHSHVYWYRQLPEEGLKFMVYLQKENIIDESGMPKERFSAEFPKEGPSILRIQQVVRGDSAAYFCASSPPKGAGSPLHFGNGTRLTVT.

The rearrangement uses TRBV20-1 and TRBJ2-3. CDR3 length: 16 amino acids. Germline values: CDR1 DFQATT, CDR2 SNEGSKA (reference sequence). The CDR3 sequence is CSARDRTSPRRDTQYF.

The chain joins TRBV5-5 to TRBJ2-5; as DNA is missing, the TRBD2 call by TCRdb cannot be tested. This CDR3 region has 17 residues. From germline, CDR1 is SGHKS and CDR2 YYEKEE (reference sequence). The CDR3 protein is CASSLVARLGGAETQYF.

CDR3 amino acids: CASSVGGTVSYEQYF. This chain connects TRBV9 to TRBJ2-7; lacking DNA, the TRBD1 call made by TCRdb goes unchecked. Germline V gene sequence: CDR1 SGDLS, CDR2 YYNGEE. This CDR3 region has 15 residues.

The chain is built from TRBV25-1 and TRBJ2-5; TCRdb's D call, TRBD2, is unchecked because there is no DNA. This CDR3 region has 13 residues. Germline-derived CDR1 and CDR2 are MGHDK and SYGVNS. This CDR3 reads CASSLAGLVTQYF.

This sequence joins TRBV12-3 or TRBV12-4 and TRBJ1-6; TCRdb names TRBD1, which stays unverified in the absence of DNA. The CDR3 length is 14 residues. Here the CDR3 reads CASSFGQGFSPLHF.

J is TRBJ1-1 and V is TRBV5-1; as DNA is missing, the TRBD1 call by TCRdb cannot be tested. The germline V gene encodes CDR1 SGHRS and CDR2 YFSETQ. This CDR3 comprises 14 residues. The chain's CDR3 is CASKTGPGNTEAFF.

This chain links TRBV20-1 with TRBJ2-5; no DNA is available, so the TRBD2 call from TCRdb remains unchecked. Per the germline V gene, CDR1 is DFQATT and CDR2 is SNEGSKA (reference sequence). The CDR3 covers 14 residues. The CDR3: CSARDERVGETQYF.

The chain links TRBV7-2 to TRBJ2-1; TCRdb outputs TRBD2, but without DNA this stays unchecked. This CDR3 contains 16 residues. From germline, CDR1 is SGHTA and CDR2 FQGNSA. CDR3 sequence: CASSLAGGGRFIEQFF.

V is TRBV18 and J is TRBJ2-7; the TCRdb call, TRBD2, lacks DNA for checking. The germline V gene has CDR1 KGHSH and CDR2 LQKENI. The CDR3 loop spans 16 amino acids. CDR3 loop: CASSPREILSPYEQYF.

This chain uses TRBV7-2 with TRBJ2-1; the TRBD1 assignment by TCRdb is unverifiable without DNA. Germline V lookup: CDR1 SGHTA, CDR2 FQGNSA. This CDR3 spans 15 amino acids. The CDR3 sequence is CASSLGLAGPNEQFF.

This chain links TRBV20-1 with TRBJ1-5; TCRdb indicates TRBD1, and absent DNA this call remains unverified. In germline, CDR1 is DFQATT, CDR2 SNEGSKA (reference sequence). CDR3 size: 13 residues. The CDR3 is CSAKLGVRQPQHF.

The chain carries TRBV5-6 and TRBJ2-7; TCRdb lists TRBD1, though no DNA is available to test this call. CDR3 length: 14 amino acids. CDR1 is SGHDT and CDR2 is YYEEEE in the germline V gene. The CDR3 loop is CASSLYRPIYEQYF.

The chain employs TRBV9 and TRBJ2-7; TCRdb calls TRBD1, which cannot be checked without DNA. This CDR3 has 13 amino acids. Per the germline V gene, CDR1 is SGDLS and CDR2 is YYNGEE. CDR3 sequence reads: CASSTGQGHEQYF.

The chain joins TRBV11-1 to TRBJ2-4; the D call from TCRdb, TRBD1, cannot be confirmed without DNA. The CDR3 is 19 amino acids. Germline CDR1 reads SGHAT; CDR2 reads FQDESV (reference sequence). The CDR3 loop reads CASSPKERGPDLAKNIQYF.

The gene calls are TRBV5-1 and TRBJ2-5; TCRdb lists TRBD1, though no DNA is available to test this call. This CDR3 contains 15 residues. CDR1 is SGHRS, CDR2 YFSETQ, per germline. CDR3 in amino acids: CASSPSSDLSETQYF. The complete variable domain, with remaining parts taken from reference TRBV5-1 and TRBJ2-5, reads KAGVTQTPRYLIKTRGQQVTLSCSPISGHRSVSWYQQTPGQGLQFLFEYFSETQRNKGNFPGRFSGRQFSNSRSEMNVSTLELGDSALYLCASSPSSDLSETQYFGPGTRLLVL.

The CDR3 reads CASSLGSGYGTGELFF. J is TRBJ2-2 and V is TRBV7-3; TCRdb returns TRBD1, unconfirmable since there is no DNA. The CDR3 is 16 amino acids. Germline V CDR1 and CDR2: SGHTA, FQGTGA. Using reference TRBV7-3 and TRBJ2-2 for the parts outside the CDR3, the full variable domain is GAGVSQTPSNKVTEKGKYVELRCDPISGHTALYWYRQSLGQGPEFLIYFQGTGAADDSGLPNDRFFAVRPEGSVSTLKIQRTERGDSAVYLCASSLGSGYGTGELFFGEGSRLTVL.

The J gene is TRBJ1-1, the V gene TRBV20-1. Germline V gene data show CDR1 as DFQATT and CDR2 as SNEGSKA (reference sequence). This CDR3 spans 12 amino acids. This CDR3 reads CSAKRVNTEAFF.

The V gene is TRBV5-1, the J gene TRBJ2-3. The CDR3 covers 16 residues. The germline V gene encodes CDR1 SGHRS and CDR2 YFSETQ. The CDR3 here is CASSSPFTNSTDTQYF. The entire variable domain, with the rest obtained from reference TRBV5-1 and TRBJ2-3, is as follows: KAGVTQTPRYLIKTRGQQVTLSCSPISGHRSVSWYQQTPGQGLQFLFEYFSETQRNKGNFPGRFSGRQFSNSRSEMNVSTLELGDSALYLCASSSPFTNSTDTQYFGPGTRLTVL.

The rearrangement links TRBV5-4 to TRBJ2-3; there is no DNA to check the TCRdb D call of TRBD1. The CDR3 contains 15 residues. Germline loops: CDR1 SGHNT, CDR2 YYREEE (reference sequence). CDR3 region: CASSLPGQGGDTQYF.

The rearrangement links TRBV6-2 or TRBV6-3 to TRBJ2-7; the D call from TCRdb, TRBD1, cannot be confirmed without DNA. This CDR3 is built from 16 residues. Germline CDR1 and CDR2: MNHEY and SVGEGT. The CDR3 spells CASSYKTGVNSYEQYF.